This passage covers 23 T cell receptor beta chains from one sample sequenced in a study of neurological immune-mediated disorders. TCRdb re-analysed the 5' RACE reads in MiXCR, keeping a single row per CDR3 protein. The sample comprises around 50,000 distinct CDR3 sequences, 15% to 20% of which are singletons, and 4% to 4.5% rests with the top ten. Sequences were obtained from PBMCs. The receptors originated from a man in his sixties in good health.

This clonotype was seen many times. This chain connects TRBV25-1 to TRBJ2-1, with a tentative D call TRBD2 (6 bases). Trimming stripped 3 bases from V and 9 bases from J, with 18 bases between. Per germline, CDR1 MGHDK and CDR2 SYGVNS. The CDR3 is made up of 15 amino acids. The DNA of the CDR3 is TGTGCCAGCAGTGAGGAGCCAAGGGAGGTCTCTGAGCAGTTCTTC. Translated, it gives CASSEEPREVSEQFF.

The V and J genes are TRBV11-2 and TRBJ2-3; D remains unclear. CDR1 is SGHAT and CDR2 is FQNNGV in the germline V gene. With 1 base removed from V and 0 bases from J, the gap between germline ends came to 8 bases. The CDR3 runs to 15 residues. The CDR3 loop reads CASSLVQSSTDTQYF. DNA of the CDR3: TGTGCCAGCAGCTTAGTTCAATCTAGCACAGATACGCAGTATTTT.

This clonotype appeared many times. The chain is built from TRBV20-1 and TRBJ1-5, with TRBD1 as a possible D gene (5 bases). There are 14 residues in the CDR3. V was cut by 3 bases and J by 4 bases, with 13 bases left in between. Germline CDR1 reads DFQATT; CDR2 reads SNEGSKA (reference sequence). CDR3 DNA sequence: TGCAGTGCTAGGCCCGGGACGGGGAATCAGCCCCAGCATTTT. Translating it yields CSARPGTGNQPQHF.

This clonotype was counted at least ten times. This chain joins TRBV20-1 and TRBJ2-6; D is unresolved. The V gene lost 3 bases and the J gene lost 4 bases, with 7 bases spanning the gap. CDR1 DFQATT and CDR2 SNEGSKA come from the germline V gene (reference sequence). CDR3 length: 13 amino acids. As DNA, the CDR3 is TGCAGTGCTAGCGGGCGGGGGGCCAACGTCCTGACTTTC. Protein: CSASGRGANVLTF.

The chain combines TRBV6-7 with TRBJ2-2; 8 bases are shared with TRBD2. TRBV6-7 belongs to the ORF category, with a function that is uncertain. The V gene end was trimmed by 3 bases and the J gene end by 4 bases; junction bases not matched to a gene: 13. This CDR3 is built from 18 residues. CDR3 protein: CASSYRMAGRAGTGELFF. The CDR3 bases are TGTGCCAGCAGTTATCGGATGGCCGGGAGGGCTGGCACCGGGGAGCTGTTTTTT.

The chain is built from TRBV5-1 and TRBJ2-7; no clear D. Trimming left V 1 base short and J 2 bases short, with 4 bases between. Germline V CDR1 and CDR2: SGHRS, YFSETQ. The CDR3 extends over 12 amino acids. This chain's CDR3 is CASSLPAYEQYF. Written as DNA, the CDR3 is TGCGCCAGCAGCTTGCCGGCCTACGAGCAGTACTTC.

This clonotype was seen at least ten times. This sequence joins TRBV20-1 and TRBJ2-7; 11 positions agree with TRBD2. The germline gives CDR1 DFQATT, CDR2 SNEGSKA (reference sequence). The V segment lost 6 bases and the J segment 4 bases; nucleotides outside the gene matches: 5. The CDR3 spans 13 residues. The CDR3 here is CSAAPSGRYEQYF. The CDR3 DNA sequence: TGCAGTGCAGCGCCTAGCGGGAGGTACGAGCAGTACTTC.

The V call is TRBV5-1, the J call TRBJ2-7; D gene uncertain. V lost 5 bases, J lost 0 bases, and 9 bases lay in between. This CDR3 comprises 13 residues. The germline CDR1 and CDR2 sequences are SGHRS and YFSETQ. CDR3 in amino acids: CASSSPSSYEQYF. In DNA form, the CDR3 reads TGCGCCAGCAGTTCGCCCTCCTCCTACGAGCAGTACTTC.

This clonotype occurred a few times. This chain connects TRBV28 to TRBJ2-7, with a tentative D call TRBD2 (6 bases). The CDR3 totals 14 residues. Germline V gene lookup returns CDR1 MDHEN and CDR2 SYDVKM. Trimming left V 1 base short and J 4 bases short, with 11 bases between. CDR3 DNA sequence: TGTGCCAGCAGTTTATTAGGAGGGAGGTACGAGCAGTACTTC. Protein product: CASSLLGGRYEQYF.

The table lists this clonotype with many counts. The chain uses TRBV20-1 and TRBJ2-2; TRBD2 is a possible D gene (6 bases). The ends were cut back, 1 base at V and 2 bases at J, with 11 bases in the middle. Germline CDR1 DFQATT, CDR2 SNEGSKA (reference sequence). This CDR3 has 15 residues. CDR3 in DNA: TGCAGTGCTAGAGGGGACTTGGGTAACACCGGGGAGCTGTTTTTT. Amino acid sequence: CSARGDLGNTGELFF.

The table lists this clonotype with many counts. The chain has TRBV6-5 and TRBJ2-4, with D tentatively TRBD1 (5 bases). The CDR3 has 15 amino acids. CDR1 MNHEY and CDR2 SVGAGI come from the germline V gene. V lost 8 bases and J 0 bases, leaving 14 bases between the germline ends. Written as DNA, the CDR3 is TGTGCCAGCTCCTTTAACAGGCGAGCCAAAAACATTCAGTACTTC. Protein sequence: CASSFNRRAKNIQYF.

This clonotype was observed many times. The chain recombines TRBV6-2 or TRBV6-3 with TRBJ2-2; 9 bases align to TRBD1. The CDR3 is made up of 16 amino acids. The J segment lost 2 bases and the V segment lost 1 base, leaving 2 bases of the junction unmatched. In germline, CDR1 is MNHEY, CDR2 SVGEGT. CDR3 amino acids: CASSYLGQGNTGELFF. In nucleotides, the CDR3 is TGTGCCAGCAGTTACTTGGGACAGGGAAACACCGGGGAGCTGTTTTTT.

This clonotype occurred many times. The J gene is TRBJ2-7, the V gene TRBV5-1; 8 bases map to TRBD2. Trimming cost V 4 bases and J 2 bases; bases outside gene matches: 11. There are 16 residues in the CDR3. Germline V lookup: CDR1 SGHRS, CDR2 YFSETQ. DNA for the CDR3: TGCGCCAGCAGCCTATCGGGGACTAGTGACGCCTACGAGCAGTACTTC. Translated, it gives CASSLSGTSDAYEQYF.

This clonotype has ten or more counts. The gene calls are TRBV7-2 and TRBJ2-2, with a possible D match to TRBD2 (5 bases). The germline V gene encodes CDR1 SGHTA and CDR2 FQGNSA. Trimming took 1 base from V and 2 from J, leaving 11 bases between them. This CDR3 is 16 amino acids long. The CDR3 DNA follows: TGTGCCAGCAGCTTAGATTATAGCGCCAACACCGGGGAGCTGTTTTTT. Translation gives CASSLDYSANTGELFF.

This clonotype was found many times. The genes are TRBV20-1 and TRBJ2-7; unclear D gene. The CDR3 totals 11 residues. Between the trimmed V and J ends, which lost 3 bases and 1 base, there was a span of 4 bases. CDR1 and CDR2 (germline): DFQATT, SNEGSKA (reference sequence). The DNA of the CDR3 is TGCAGTGCTAGCCCTTCCTACGAGCAGTACTTC. Its translation is CSASPSYEQYF.

This clonotype was recorded at least ten times. The gene calls are TRBV4-2 and TRBJ2-2; 13 bases fit TRBD2. The CDR3 spans 18 residues. V dropped 0 bases and J dropped 6; count of bases not matched to a gene: 7. CDR1 and CDR2 (germline): LGHNA, YNFKEQ. Here the CDR3 reads CASSQEVGTSGIAGELFF. The CDR3 DNA follows: TGTGCCAGCAGCCAAGAAGTAGGGACTAGCGGGATCGCCGGGGAGCTGTTTTTT.

This clonotype was counted many times. This chain uses TRBV5-1 with TRBJ2-3; tentative D call: TRBD2 (6 bases). The V end lost 0 bases, the J end lost 4 bases, and 15 bases lay between the germline ends. Germline V gene sequence: CDR1 SGHRS, CDR2 YFSETQ. The CDR3 sequence is 16 residues long. CDR3 in DNA: TGCGCCAGCAGCTTGGCCGCGGGGCGGTCAGCAGATACGCAGTATTTT. Its translation is CASSLAAGRSADTQYF.

This clonotype was seen only a few times. A much larger clone lies one base from this, so it may be a read error. This chain joins TRBV20-1 and TRBJ2-3; D is ambiguous. The CDR3 runs 12 residues. The V end was cut by 1 base, the J end by 2 bases, with 4 bases between. Germline V gene lookup returns CDR1 DFQATT and CDR2 SNEGSKA (reference sequence). CDR3 sequence reads: CSARGDTDTQYF. The CDR3, as DNA: TGCAGTGCTAGAGGTGACACAGATACGCAGTATTTT.

This clonotype was seen repeatedly, ten times or more. The J gene is TRBJ2-5, the V gene TRBV5-1; 7 bases are a match to TRBD1. Germline CDR1 reads SGHRS; CDR2 reads YFSETQ. The V gene end was trimmed by 4 bases and the J gene end by 4 bases; junction bases not matched to a gene: 10. The CDR3 is made up of 15 amino acids. The chain's CDR3 is CASSQARGLRETQYF. The CDR3 DNA reads as TGCGCCAGCAGCCAAGCCAGGGGGTTAAGAGAGACCCAGTACTTC.

This clonotype occurred many times. The CDR3 coding sequence is TGTGCCAGCATGTCGCAGGGAACAGATACGCAGTATTTT. This encodes CASMSQGTDTQYF. This chain links TRBV6-5 with TRBJ2-3; tentatively, D is TRBD1 (5 bases). V was trimmed by 7 bases and J by 3 bases, leaving 11 bases between them. Germline loops: CDR1 MNHEY, CDR2 SVGAGI. This CDR3 has 13 amino acids.

This clonotype has ten or more counts. The CDR3 reads CASSLWGQGRSGAYGYTF. The CDR3 DNA follows: TGTGCCAGCAGTTTATGGGGACAGGGGCGAAGCGGGGCGTATGGCTACACCTTC. The J gene is TRBJ1-2, the V gene TRBV6-5, with 10 bases that match TRBD1. Unmatched junction bases numbered 16, after V lost 4 bases and J lost 5 bases. The CDR3 has 18 residues. Germline V gene lookup returns CDR1 MNHEY and CDR2 SVGAGI.

This clonotype was detected many times. The CDR3 coding sequence is TGTGCCAGCAGCCTCAACGGGGGCACAGATACGCAGTATTTT. This gives the protein CASSLNGGTDTQYF. The genes are TRBV5-4 and TRBJ2-3, with a weak D call TRBD2 (5 bases). From germline, CDR1 is SGHNT and CDR2 YYREEE (reference sequence). The CDR3 extends over 14 amino acids. V was shortened by 4 bases and J by 1 base, with 10 bases between the two germline ends.

Many counts were recorded for this clonotype. The rearrangement joins TRBV27 to TRBJ2-1; the match to TRBD2 covers 9 bases. The CDR3 totals 19 residues. Losses at the gene ends were 3 bases for V and 1 base for J; bases not matched to a gene: 13. The V gene's germline CDR1 is MNHEY and CDR2 SMNVEV (reference sequence). The CDR3 here is CASSFRLAGSTSSYNEQFF. The CDR3 DNA reads TGTGCCAGCAGTTTCCGTCTAGCGGGAAGCACCAGTTCCTACAATGAGCAGTTCTTC.